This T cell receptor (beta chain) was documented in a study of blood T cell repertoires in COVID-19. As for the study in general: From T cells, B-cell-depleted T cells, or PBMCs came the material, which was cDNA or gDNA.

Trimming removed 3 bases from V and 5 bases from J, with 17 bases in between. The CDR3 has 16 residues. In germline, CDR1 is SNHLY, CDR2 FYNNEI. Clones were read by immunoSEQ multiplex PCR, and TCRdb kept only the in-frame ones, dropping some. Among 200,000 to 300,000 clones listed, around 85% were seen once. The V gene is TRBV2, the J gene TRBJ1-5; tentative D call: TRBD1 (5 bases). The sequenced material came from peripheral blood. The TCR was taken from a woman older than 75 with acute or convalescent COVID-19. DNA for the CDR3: TGTGCCAGCAGTGACAGCAGGGCGAGGATTGATCAGCCCCAGCATTTT. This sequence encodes CASSDSRARIDQPQHF.